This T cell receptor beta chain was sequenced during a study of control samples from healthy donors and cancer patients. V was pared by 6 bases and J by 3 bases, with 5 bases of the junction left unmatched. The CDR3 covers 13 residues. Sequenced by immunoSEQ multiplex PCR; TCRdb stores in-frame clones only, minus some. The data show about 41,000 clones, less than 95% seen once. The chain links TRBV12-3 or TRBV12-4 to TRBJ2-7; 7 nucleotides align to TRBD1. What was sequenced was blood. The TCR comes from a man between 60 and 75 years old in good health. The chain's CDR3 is CASSSGTVYEQYF. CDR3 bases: TGTGCCAGCAGCTCCGGGACAGTCTACGAGCAGTACTTC.